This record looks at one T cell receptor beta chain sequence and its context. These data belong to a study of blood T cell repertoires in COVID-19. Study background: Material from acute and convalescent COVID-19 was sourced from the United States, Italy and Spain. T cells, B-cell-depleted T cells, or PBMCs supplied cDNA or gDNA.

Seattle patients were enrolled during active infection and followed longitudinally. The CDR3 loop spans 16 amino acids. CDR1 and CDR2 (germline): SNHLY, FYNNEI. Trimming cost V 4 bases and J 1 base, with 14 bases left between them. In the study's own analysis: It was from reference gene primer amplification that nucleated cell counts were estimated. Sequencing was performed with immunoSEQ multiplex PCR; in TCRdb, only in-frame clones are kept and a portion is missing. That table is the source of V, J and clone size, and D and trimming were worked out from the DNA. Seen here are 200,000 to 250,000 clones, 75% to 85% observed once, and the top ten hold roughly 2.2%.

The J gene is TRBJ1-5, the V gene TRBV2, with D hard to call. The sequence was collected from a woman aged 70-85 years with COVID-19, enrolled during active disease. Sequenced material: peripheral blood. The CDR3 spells CASSVGRGNSNQPQHF. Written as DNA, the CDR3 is TGTGCCAGCAGTGTCGGTAGAGGGAACAGCAATCAGCCCCAGCATTTT. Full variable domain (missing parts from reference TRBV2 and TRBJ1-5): EPEVTQTPSHQVTQMGQEVILRCVPISNHLYFYWYRQILGQKVEFLVSFYNNEISEKSEIFDDQFSVERPDGSNFTLKIRSTKLEDSAMYFCASSVGRGNSNQPQHFGDGTRLSIL.